Reported below is one T cell receptor (beta chain). J was trimmed by 0 bases and V by 4 bases; bases with no gene match: 10. This CDR3 is built from 17 residues. Germline values: CDR1 SGDLS, CDR2 YYNGEE. These data are taken from a study of blood T cell repertoires in COVID-19. In the study overall: Some COVID-19 samples were acute and others convalescent; all came from the United States, Italy and Spain. PBMCs, B-cell-depleted T cells, or T cells provided the cDNA or gDNA that made up the material.

TCRdb's table, derived via immunoSEQ multiplex PCR, lists solely in-frame clones and lacks some. The table shows 180,000 or so clones, with around 76% occurring only once. The source material was peripheral blood. This TCR derives from a woman in her forties or fifties with active or convalescent COVID-19. The chain has TRBV9 and TRBJ2-1; TRBD1 matches at 7 bases. The CDR3 loop is CASSFTTGTASYNEQFF. CDR3 in DNA: TGTGCCAGCAGCTTTACGACCGGGACAGCCTCCTACAATGAGCAGTTCTTC.